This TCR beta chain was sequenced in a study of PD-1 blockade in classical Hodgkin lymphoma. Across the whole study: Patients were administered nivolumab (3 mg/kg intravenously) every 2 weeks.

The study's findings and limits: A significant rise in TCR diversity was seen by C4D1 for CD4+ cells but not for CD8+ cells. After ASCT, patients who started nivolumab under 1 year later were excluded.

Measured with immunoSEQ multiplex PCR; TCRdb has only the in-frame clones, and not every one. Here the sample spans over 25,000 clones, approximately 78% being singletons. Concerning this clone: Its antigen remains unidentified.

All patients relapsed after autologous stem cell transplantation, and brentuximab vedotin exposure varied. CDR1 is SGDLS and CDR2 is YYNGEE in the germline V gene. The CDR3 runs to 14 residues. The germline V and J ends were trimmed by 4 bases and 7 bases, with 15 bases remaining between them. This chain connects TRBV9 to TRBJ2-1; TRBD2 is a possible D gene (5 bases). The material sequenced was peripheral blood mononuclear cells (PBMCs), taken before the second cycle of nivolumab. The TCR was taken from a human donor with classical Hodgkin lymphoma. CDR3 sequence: CASSTHTSSNEQFF. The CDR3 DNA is TGTGCCAGCAGCACACACACTAGTTCGAATGAGCAGTTCTTC.